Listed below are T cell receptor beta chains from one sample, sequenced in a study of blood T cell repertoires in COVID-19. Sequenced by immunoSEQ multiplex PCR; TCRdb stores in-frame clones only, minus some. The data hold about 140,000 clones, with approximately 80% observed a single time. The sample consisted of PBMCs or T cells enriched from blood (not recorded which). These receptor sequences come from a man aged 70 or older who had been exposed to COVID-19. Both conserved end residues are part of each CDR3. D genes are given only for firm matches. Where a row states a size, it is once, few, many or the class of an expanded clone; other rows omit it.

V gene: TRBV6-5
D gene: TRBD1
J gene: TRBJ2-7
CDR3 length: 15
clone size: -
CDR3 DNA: TGTGCCAGCAGTTCTCCGGGACAGGTCGTCGACGAGCAGTACTTC
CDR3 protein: CASSSPGQVVDEQYF

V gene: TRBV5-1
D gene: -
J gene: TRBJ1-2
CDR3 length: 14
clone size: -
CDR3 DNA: TGCGCCAGCAGCCTATCGGACTCCGGGCGGGGCTACACCTTC
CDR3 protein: CASSLSDSGRGYTF

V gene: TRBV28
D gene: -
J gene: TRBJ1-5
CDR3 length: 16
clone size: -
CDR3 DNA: TGTGCCAGCAGTTTAAGGCAGCAGGTCAGCAATCAGCCCCAGCATTTT
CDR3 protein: CASSLRQQVSNQPQHF

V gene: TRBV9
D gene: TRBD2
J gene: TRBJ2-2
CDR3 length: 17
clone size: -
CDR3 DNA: TGTGCCAGCAGCGTAGCAGCTAGCGGGAGCAACACCGGGGAGCTGTTTTTT
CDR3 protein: CASSVAASGSNTGELFF

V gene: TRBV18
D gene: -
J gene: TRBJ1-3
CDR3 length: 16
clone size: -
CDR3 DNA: TGTGCCAGCTCCGCCGCTATGGGAGATGTCGGAAACACCATATATTTT
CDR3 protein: CASSAAMGDVGNTIYF

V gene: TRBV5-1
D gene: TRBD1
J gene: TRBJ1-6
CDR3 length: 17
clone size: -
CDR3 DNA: TGCGCCAGCAGCGCCGACCCACAGGGACAGGGTGGTTCACCCCTCCACTTT
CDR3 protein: CASSADPQGQGGSPLHF

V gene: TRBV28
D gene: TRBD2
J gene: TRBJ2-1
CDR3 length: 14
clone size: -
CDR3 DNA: TGTGCCAGCAGTTTAGGACTAGCTGGCAATGAGCAGTTCTTC
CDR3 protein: CASSLGLAGNEQFF

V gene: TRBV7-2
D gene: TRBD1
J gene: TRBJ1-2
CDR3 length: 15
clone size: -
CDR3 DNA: TGTGCCAGCAGCTTAGATCGGACAGGGAATTATGGCTACACCTTC
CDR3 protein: CASSLDRTGNYGYTF

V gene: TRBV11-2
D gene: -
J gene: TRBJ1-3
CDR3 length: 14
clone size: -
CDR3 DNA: TGTGCCAGCGGACTCCGGAACTCTGGAAACACCATATATTTT
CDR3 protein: CASGLRNSGNTIYF

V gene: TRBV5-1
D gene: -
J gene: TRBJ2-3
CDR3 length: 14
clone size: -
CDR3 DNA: TGCGCCAGCAGCCCTAGTTATAGCACAGATACGCAGTATTTT
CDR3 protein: CASSPSYSTDTQYF

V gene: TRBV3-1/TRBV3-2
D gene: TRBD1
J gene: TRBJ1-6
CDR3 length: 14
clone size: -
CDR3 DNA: TGTGCCAGCAGCCAATTGCAGGGGGGTTCACCCCTCCACTTT
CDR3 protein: CASSQLQGGSPLHF

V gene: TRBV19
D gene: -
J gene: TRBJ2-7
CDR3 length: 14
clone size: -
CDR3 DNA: TGTGCCAGTAGTATACGAAGGTATTCGGGGGAGCAGTACTTC
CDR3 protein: CASSIRRYSGEQYF

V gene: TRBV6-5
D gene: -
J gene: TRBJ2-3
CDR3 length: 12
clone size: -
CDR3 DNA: TGTGCCAGCAGTCGAGACAGGGATACGCAGTATTTT
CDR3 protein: CASSRDRDTQYF

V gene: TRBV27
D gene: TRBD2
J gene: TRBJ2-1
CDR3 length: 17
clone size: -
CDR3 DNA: TGTGCCAGCAGTTTATCGAAACTAGCGGGAGGACGAGATGAGCAGTTCTTC
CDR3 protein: CASSLSKLAGGRDEQFF

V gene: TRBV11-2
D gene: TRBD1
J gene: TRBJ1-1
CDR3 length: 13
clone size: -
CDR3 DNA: TGTGCCAGCAGCTCTTGGACAGGGGGTGAAGCTTTCTTT
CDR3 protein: CASSSWTGGEAFF

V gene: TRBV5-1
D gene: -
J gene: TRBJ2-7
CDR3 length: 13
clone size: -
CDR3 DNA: TGCGCCAGCAGCCGCGATCTCTCCTACGAGCAGTACTTC
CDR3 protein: CASSRDLSYEQYF

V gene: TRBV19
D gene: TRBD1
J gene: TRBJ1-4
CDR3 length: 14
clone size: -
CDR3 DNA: TGTGCCAGTAGTACACAGGGGGGACAAGAAAAACTGTTTTTT
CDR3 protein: CASSTQGGQEKLFF

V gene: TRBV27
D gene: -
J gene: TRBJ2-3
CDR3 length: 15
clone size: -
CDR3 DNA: TGTGCCAGCAGTTTAAACGGGATTAGCACAGATACGCAGTATTTT
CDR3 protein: CASSLNGISTDTQYF

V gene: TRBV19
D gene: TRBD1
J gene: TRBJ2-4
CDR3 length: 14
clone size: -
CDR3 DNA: TGTGCCAGTAGCTCACAGGGGGCCAAAAACATTCAGTACTTC
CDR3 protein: CASSSQGAKNIQYF

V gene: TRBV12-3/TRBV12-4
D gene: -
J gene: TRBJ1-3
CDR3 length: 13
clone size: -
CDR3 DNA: TGTGCCAGCAGAGGACTGCTGGGGAACACCATATATTTT
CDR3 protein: CASRGLLGNTIYF

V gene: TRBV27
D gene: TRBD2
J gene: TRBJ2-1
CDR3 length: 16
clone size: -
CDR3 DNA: TGTGCCAGCAGTTTCGAGACTAGCGGGGGGTACAATGAGCAGTTCTTC
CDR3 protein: CASSFETSGGYNEQFF

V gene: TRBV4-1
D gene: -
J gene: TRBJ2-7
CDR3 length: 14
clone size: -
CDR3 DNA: TGCGCCAGCAGCCTGACAGTAGACCACTACGAGCAGTACTTC
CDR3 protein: CASSLTVDHYEQYF

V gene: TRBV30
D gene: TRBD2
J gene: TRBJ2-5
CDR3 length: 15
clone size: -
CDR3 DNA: TGTGCCTGGAGTGTAAGGTTAGCGGGGGGAGAGACCCAGTACTTC
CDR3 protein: CAWSVRLAGGETQYF

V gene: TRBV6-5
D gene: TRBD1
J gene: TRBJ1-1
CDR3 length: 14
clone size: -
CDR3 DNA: TGTGCCAGCGCCAGAACAGGGGTCGGCACTGAAGCTTTCTTT
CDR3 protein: CASARTGVGTEAFF

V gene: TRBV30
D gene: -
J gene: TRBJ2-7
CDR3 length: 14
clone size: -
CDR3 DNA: TGTGCCTGGAGTAAGGCTGGAGGGTCCTACGAGCAGTACTTC
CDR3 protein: CAWSKAGGSYEQYF

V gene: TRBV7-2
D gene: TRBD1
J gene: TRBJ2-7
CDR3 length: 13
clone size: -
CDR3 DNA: TGTGCCAGCAGCCCCCAGGGGGTTGGGGAGCAGTACTTC
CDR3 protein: CASSPQGVGEQYF

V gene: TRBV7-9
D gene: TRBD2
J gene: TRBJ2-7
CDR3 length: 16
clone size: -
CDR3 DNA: TGTGCCAGCAGCCCTCTTCGACTAGCGGACTCCTACGAGCAGTACTTC
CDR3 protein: CASSPLRLADSYEQYF

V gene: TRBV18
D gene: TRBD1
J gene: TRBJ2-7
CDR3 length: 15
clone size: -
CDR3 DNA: TGTGCCAGCTCACCCAGTCCCGGGACAGGGGCCGAGCAGTACTTC
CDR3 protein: CASSPSPGTGAEQYF

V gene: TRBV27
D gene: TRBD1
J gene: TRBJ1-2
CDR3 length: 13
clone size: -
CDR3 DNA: TGTGCCAGCAGTTTGGACAGGAGGTATGGCTACACCTTC
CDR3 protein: CASSLDRRYGYTF

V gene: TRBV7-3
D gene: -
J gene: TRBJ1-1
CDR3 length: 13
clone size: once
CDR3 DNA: TGTGCCAGCAGCTCGTCTGTTTGGAGTGAAGCTTTCTTT
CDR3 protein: CASSSSVWSEAFF

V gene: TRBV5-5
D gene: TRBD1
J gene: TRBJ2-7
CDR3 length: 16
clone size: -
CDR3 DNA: TGTGCCAGCAGCTGGAGACAGGGTAGACCCTCCTACGAGCAGTACTTC
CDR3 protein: CASSWRQGRPSYEQYF

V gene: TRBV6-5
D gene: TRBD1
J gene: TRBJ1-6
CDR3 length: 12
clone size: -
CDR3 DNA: TGTGCCAGCAGCGACAGGGGGACACCCCTCCACTTT
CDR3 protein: CASSDRGTPLHF

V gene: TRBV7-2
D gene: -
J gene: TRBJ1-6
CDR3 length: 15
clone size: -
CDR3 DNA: TGTGCCAGCAGCTTCATCCAGGCCCCATCGGCACCCCTCCACTTT
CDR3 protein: CASSFIQAPSAPLHF

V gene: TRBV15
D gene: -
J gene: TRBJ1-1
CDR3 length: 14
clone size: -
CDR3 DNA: TGTGCCACCAGCAGACCTACAGTGAACACTGAAGCTTTCTTT
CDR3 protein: CATSRPTVNTEAFF

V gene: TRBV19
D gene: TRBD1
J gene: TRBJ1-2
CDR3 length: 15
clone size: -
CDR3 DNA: TGTGCCAGTAGTATAGTGGGACAGGGGAAAGATGGCTACACCTTC
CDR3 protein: CASSIVGQGKDGYTF

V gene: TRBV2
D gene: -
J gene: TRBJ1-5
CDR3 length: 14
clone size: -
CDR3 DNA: TGTGCCAGCAGTGAAGCTACGCGGGGCCAGCCCCAGCATTTT
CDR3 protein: CASSEATRGQPQHF

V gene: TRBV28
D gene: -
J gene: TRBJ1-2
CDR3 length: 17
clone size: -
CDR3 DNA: TGTGCCAGCAGTTCCCCCGGTTTGATTGGGGCAAACTATGGCTACACCTTC
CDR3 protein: CASSSPGLIGANYGYTF

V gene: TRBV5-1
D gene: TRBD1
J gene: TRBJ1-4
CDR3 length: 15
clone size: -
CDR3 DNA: TGCGCCAGCAGCTCAGCAGGGGGCCGGGAGGAAAAACTGTTTTTT
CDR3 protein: CASSSAGGREEKLFF

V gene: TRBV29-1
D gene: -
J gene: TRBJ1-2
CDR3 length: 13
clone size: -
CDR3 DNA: TGCAGCGTTCCCGGGGTAGGGTCGGAGGGCTACACCTTC
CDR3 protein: CSVPGVGSEGYTF

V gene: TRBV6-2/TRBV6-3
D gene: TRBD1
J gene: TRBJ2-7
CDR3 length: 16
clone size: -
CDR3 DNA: TGTGCCAGCAGTTACGCCCGGGGACAGAAGGTTTTGGAGCAGTACTTC
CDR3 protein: CASSYARGQKVLEQYF

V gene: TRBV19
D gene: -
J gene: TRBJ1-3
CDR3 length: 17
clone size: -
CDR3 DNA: TGTGCCAGTAGTCTAAACGACAGGCCCTCCTCTGGAAACACCATATATTTT
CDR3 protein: CASSLNDRPSSGNTIYF

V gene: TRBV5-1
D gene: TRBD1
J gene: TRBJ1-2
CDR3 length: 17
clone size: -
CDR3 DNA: TGCGCCAGCAGCTTAGGGGCAGGGGGCCAGACGATCTATGGCTACACCTTC
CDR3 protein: CASSLGAGGQTIYGYTF

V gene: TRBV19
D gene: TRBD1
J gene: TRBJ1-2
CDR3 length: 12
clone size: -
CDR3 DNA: TGTGCCACCGACCAGGGGGGCCGGGGCTACACCTTC
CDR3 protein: CATDQGGRGYTF

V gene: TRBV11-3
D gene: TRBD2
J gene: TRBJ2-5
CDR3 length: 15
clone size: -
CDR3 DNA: TGTGCCAGCAGCCCTCGGGGGGGCCTTAGTGAGACCCAGTACTTC
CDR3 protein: CASSPRGGLSETQYF

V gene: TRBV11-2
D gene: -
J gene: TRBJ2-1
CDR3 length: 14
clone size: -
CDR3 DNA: TGTGCCAGCAGCTCGCATCGGGACTACAATGAGCAGTTCTTC
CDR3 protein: CASSSHRDYNEQFF

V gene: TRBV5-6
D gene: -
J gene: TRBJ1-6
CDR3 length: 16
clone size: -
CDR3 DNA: TGTGCCAGCAGCTTGGGGCGGGGAGCCCTTTATTCACCCCTCCACTTT
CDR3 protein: CASSLGRGALYSPLHF

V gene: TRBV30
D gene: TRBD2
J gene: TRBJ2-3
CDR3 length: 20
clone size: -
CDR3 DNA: TGTGCCTGGAGTGTCCCTCCGGGTAATTTAATTGGCGGGGGTGGAGATACGCAGTATTTT
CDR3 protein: CAWSVPPGNLIGGGGDTQYF

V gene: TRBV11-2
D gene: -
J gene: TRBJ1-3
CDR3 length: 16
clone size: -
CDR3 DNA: TGTGCCAGCAGGAGATCGACTTCGAGCTCTGGAAACACCATATATTTT
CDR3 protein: CASRRSTSSSGNTIYF